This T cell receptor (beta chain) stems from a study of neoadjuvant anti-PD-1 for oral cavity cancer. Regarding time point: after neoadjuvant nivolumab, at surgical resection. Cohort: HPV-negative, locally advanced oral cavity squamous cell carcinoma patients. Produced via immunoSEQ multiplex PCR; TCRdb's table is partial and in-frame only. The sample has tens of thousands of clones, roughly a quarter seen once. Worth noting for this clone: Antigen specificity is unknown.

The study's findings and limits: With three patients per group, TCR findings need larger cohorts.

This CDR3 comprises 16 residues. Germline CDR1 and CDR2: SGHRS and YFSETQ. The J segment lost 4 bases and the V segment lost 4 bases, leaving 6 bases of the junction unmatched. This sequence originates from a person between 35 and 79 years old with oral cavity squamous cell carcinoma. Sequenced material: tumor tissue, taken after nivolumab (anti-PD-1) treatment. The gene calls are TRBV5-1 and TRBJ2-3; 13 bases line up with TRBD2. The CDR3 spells CASSQRTSGSADTQYF. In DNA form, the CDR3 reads TGCGCCAGCAGCCAACGGACTAGCGGGAGTGCAGATACGCAGTATTTT.